These 13 T cell receptor beta chains share one sample of origin, sequenced in a study of vaccination effects on CD4 cells after COVID-19. No antigen has been assigned to these receptors. Sequencing followed a ViraFEST assay step that expanded antigen-specific CD4+ T cells with viral peptide pools. Researchers isolated CD4+ T cells once approximately ten days of culture had elapsed. Vaccination of participants consisted of two doses of either the BNT162b2 or mRNA-1273 vaccine. The method was immunoSEQ multiplex PCR; TCRdb's version includes in-frame clones alone and lacks a portion of them. The sample has tens of thousands of clones; over 60% are singletons. The sample here was CD4+ T cells from PBMCs cultured with SARS-CoV-2 spike peptides, taken after COVID-19 vaccination. These receptors all stem from a human donor who received a COVID-19 vaccine.

The V call is TRBV27, the J call TRBJ2-5; D gene ambiguous. From germline, CDR1 is MNHEY and CDR2 SMNVEV (reference sequence). The V and J ends lost 1 base and 1 base respectively, with 7 bases between them. The CDR3 length is 14 residues. The CDR3 reads CASSLWSGQETQYF. In nucleotides, the CDR3 is TGTGCCAGCAGTTTATGGTCGGGCCAAGAGACCCAGTACTTC.

The chain joins TRBV2 to TRBJ2-5; 7 bases agree with TRBD2. After removal of 8 bases from V and 5 bases from J, the junction contained 14 bases not matched to a gene. The CDR3 covers 15 residues. Germline V gene lookup returns CDR1 SNHLY and CDR2 FYNNEI. This chain's CDR3 is CASSDRAGRGETQYF. CDR3 bases: TGTGCCAGCTCAGACCGGGCGGGGAGGGGTGAGACCCAGTACTTC.

This sequence joins TRBV28 and TRBJ1-2, with unresolved D. Trimming pared 3 bases from V and 5 bases from J, leaving 4 bases between. The CDR3 is 11 amino acids. Per germline, CDR1 MDHEN and CDR2 SYDVKM. The chain's CDR3 is CASSFGYGYTF. CDR3 DNA: TGTGCCAGCAGTTTTGGGTATGGCTACACCTTC.

The chain uses TRBV27 and TRBJ1-2; no reliable D call. There are 12 residues in the CDR3. CDR1 and CDR2 (germline): MNHEY, SMNVEV (reference sequence). The V end was cut by 5 bases, the J end by 8 bases, with 12 bases between. CDR3 sequence (DNA): TGTGCCAGCAGTACCGCCGGGGAGGGCTACACCTTC. Amino acids: CASSTAGEGYTF.

The rearrangement joins TRBV18 to TRBJ1-2, with a tentative D call TRBD1 (6 bases). CDR1 is KGHSH and CDR2 is LQKENI in the germline V gene. This CDR3 is built from 15 residues. Trimming removed 8 bases at V and 3 bases at J, with 19 bases between. The CDR3 protein is CASQGPWELDYGYTF. In DNA, the CDR3 is TGTGCCAGCCAGGGGCCGTGGGAACTCGACTATGGCTACACCTTC.

This clone was counted between two and nine times. CDR3: CASSQAIVTLHSNQPQHF. CDR3 in DNA: TGCGCCAGCAGTCAAGCGATCGTCACACTCCATAGCAATCAGCCCCAGCATTTT. The chain carries TRBV23-1 and TRBJ1-5, with D uncertain. Being an ORF, TRBV23-1 has a function that is uncertain. V gave up 2 bases and J gave up 0 bases, with 17 bases separating them. This CDR3 is built from 18 residues.

V and J are TRBV15 and TRBJ2-7; D is possibly TRBD2 (5 bases). This CDR3 spans 12 amino acids. The ends were cut back, 0 bases at V and 8 bases at J, with 8 bases in the middle. Looked up from germline, CDR1 is LNHNV and CDR2 is YYDKDF (reference sequence). The CDR3 is CATSRDQRKQYF. The CDR3 coding sequence is TGTGCCACCAGCAGAGATCAGCGGAAGCAGTACTTC.

The rearrangement links TRBV11-3 to TRBJ2-3; a weak D match, TRBD2 (7 bases). Germline values: CDR1 SGHNT, CDR2 YENEEA. Trimming cost V 5 bases and J 5 bases, with 17 bases left between them. The CDR3 is 15 amino acids. The CDR3 DNA sequence: TGTGCCAGCAGCCCCCGGGGGGCAGGTGAAGATACGCAGTATTTT. It codes for CASSPRGAGEDTQYF.

The chain combines TRBV5-1 with TRBJ2-1; D possibly corresponds to TRBD1 (6 bases). Trimming removed 3 bases from V and 0 bases from J, with 22 bases in between. The V gene's germline CDR1 is SGHRS and CDR2 YFSETQ. CDR3 length equals 19 residues. The CDR3 DNA reads TGCGCCAGCAGCTCCTACCGCAAGGACAGACAAAGCTCCTACAATGAGCAGTTCTTC. This sequence encodes CASSSYRKDRQSSYNEQFF.

V and J are TRBV3-1 (or the pseudogene TRBV3-2) and TRBJ2-3; D not certain. Germline CDR1 reads LGHDT; CDR2 reads YNNKEL (reference sequence). The V gene lost 3 bases and the J gene lost 2 bases, with 9 bases spanning the gap. The CDR3 has 14 amino acids. Written as DNA, the CDR3 is TGTGCCAGCAGCCATGGAACGGACACAGATACGCAGTATTTT. This sequence encodes CASSHGTDTDTQYF.

The chain couples TRBV5-1 to TRBJ1-6; D call uncertain. CDR1 is SGHRS and CDR2 is YFSETQ in the germline V gene. V was clipped by 5 bases and J by 10 bases, with 19 bases between them. This CDR3 has 15 amino acids. The CDR3 nucleotides read TGCGCCAGCAGATGGGAGGGTGCCGTTACATCACCCCTCCACTTT. It is translated as CASRWEGAVTSPLHF.

The rearrangement uses TRBV6-5 and TRBJ2-4, with D tentatively TRBD2 (5 bases). CDR1 is MNHEY, CDR2 SVGAGI, per germline. The V and J ends lost 0 bases and 6 bases respectively, with 12 bases between them. The CDR3 is 15 residues long. The CDR3 sequence is CASSYSPRVLNIQYF. The CDR3 DNA is TGTGCCAGCAGTTACTCTCCGCGGGTTCTAAACATTCAGTACTTC.

The CDR3 loop is CASGPGRERETQYF. The CDR3 DNA sequence: TGTGCCAGCGGCCCTGGGCGGGAGAGGGAGACCCAGTACTTC. The rearrangement joins TRBV5-4 to TRBJ2-5; 7 bases agree with TRBD2. There are 14 residues in the CDR3. Germline V gene sequence: CDR1 SGHNT, CDR2 YYREEE (reference sequence). V shed 7 bases and J 5 bases; nucleotides not matched to a gene: 11.